This T cell receptor beta chain originates from a study of shared clonotypes between healthy human individuals. Clones were read by immunoSEQ multiplex PCR, and TCRdb kept only the in-frame ones, dropping some. The table has about 700,000 clones, around 90% seen once. Points from the study as a whole: Blood alone was sampled, and tissue repertoires likely differ. Some clonotypes were shared by all four sorted-subset donors, while others were not shared. The non-shared ones had lower generation probabilities than the shared ones.

Naive-designated CD8 cells lacked CD45RO, were positively enriched for CCR7, and omitted terminally differentiated effector memory CD45RA+ cells. Germline-derived CDR1 and CDR2 are MNHEY and SMNVEV (reference sequence). CDR3 length equals 14 residues. V dropped 5 bases and J dropped 2 bases, with 13 bases sitting between them. Notes on this clone: Its antigen is unidentified.

This chain uses TRBV27 with TRBJ2-7; perhaps D is TRBD1 or TRBD2 (5 bases each). The sample consisted of naive CD8+ T cells sorted from blood. The sequence was collected from a man aged 25-45 years in good health. The CDR3 loop reads CASSPGTSAYEQYF. The CDR3 DNA sequence: TGTGCCAGCAGTCCTGGGACGTCGGCCTACGAGCAGTACTTC.